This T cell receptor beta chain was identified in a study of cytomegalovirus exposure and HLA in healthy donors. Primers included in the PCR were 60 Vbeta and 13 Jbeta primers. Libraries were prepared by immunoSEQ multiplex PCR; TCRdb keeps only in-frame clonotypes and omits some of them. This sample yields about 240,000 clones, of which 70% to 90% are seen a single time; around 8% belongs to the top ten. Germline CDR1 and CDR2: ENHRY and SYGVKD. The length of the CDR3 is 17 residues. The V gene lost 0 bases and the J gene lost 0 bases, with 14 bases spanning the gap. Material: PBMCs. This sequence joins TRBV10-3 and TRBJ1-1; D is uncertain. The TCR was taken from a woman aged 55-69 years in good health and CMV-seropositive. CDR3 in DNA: TGTGCCATCAGTGAGTCGACTCGGCGGGGAGTGAACACTGAAGCTTTCTTT. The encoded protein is CAISESTRRGVNTEAFF.